This paragraph covers one T cell receptor beta chain sequence. This receptor's antigen is unknown. No quality values exist for individual bases; no much larger clone is one base distant. This entry belongs to a study of regulatory and conventional T cells in RAG deficiency (dated by TCRdb to about 2017). About the study as a whole: High-throughput TCR beta sequencing was used to compare the diversity and composition of the Treg, conventional CD4+ and CD8+ T cell repertoires of RAG-deficient patients with those of healthy controls.

Before genomic DNA extraction, conventional CD4+ T cells were isolated from blood as CD25-low CD127-high cells. For repertoire analyses, the comparison group consisted of eight healthy control donors. Results and caveats for the whole study, not just this receptor: The CD25-high CD127-low cells sorted from Omenn syndrome patients may be peripherally activated cells rather than true Treg cells. In Omenn syndrome and CID/AS patients compared with controls, around 90-fold fewer unique TCR beta sequences were detected from Treg cells, versus 9.5 to 10-fold fewer for other subsets. For some subjects, some analyses of T-cell subsets were not performed. Compared with control T-cell subpopulations, RAG-deficient patients had much lower Shannon entropy and higher Simpson indices. All patient T-cell subsets had shorter CDR3 lengths; Omenn syndrome patients showed >80% Treg-Tconv repertoire overlap at nucleotide and amino acid level.

Library preparation used the immunoSEQ multiplex PCR assay. Rearranged TCR beta chain products were amplified from genomic DNA of sorted T-cell subsets and sequenced. Per the authors' processing: Shannon entropy and Simpson indices were used to measure the diversity of productive TCR beta rearrangements in each repertoire. Clonal expansion was assessed using the summed frequency of the 100 most abundant productive TCR beta clonotypes among total reads. A self-reactivity index based on amino acid usage at CDR3beta positions 6 and 7 was applied to the TRB repertoires. Two-way ANOVA was used for repertoire analyses, while Student t or Mann-Whitney tests were used for flow cytometric analyses. TCRdb took over this immuneACCESS table, retaining in-frame rearrangements with V and J assigned. Such tables are incomplete; in checked studies, under half of the missing clones stem from an unresolved V gene, and the remainder is unexplained. D and trimming were read from the DNA, whereas the V and J calls and clone size are those reported in that table. This sample lists roughly 13,000 clones; approximately 93% were detected once. The biggest ten clones account for under 1.2% of the sample.

These same records also appear under a second study, on regulatory T cells. As that second paper reports: The multiplex PCR used 52 forward TRBV primers and 13 reverse TRBJ primers, with assay-based and computational corrections for amplification bias. Patient repertoires showed restricted unique TRB V-J pairs and skewed V and J gene usage, most marked in regulatory T cells. The study compared T-cell receptor beta repertoires of sorted regulatory, conventional CD4+ and CD8+ T cells between CD3G-deficient patients and healthy controls. Ficoll density separation was used to isolate peripheral blood mononuclear cells. Rearranged TRB loci were amplified from genomic DNA by multiplex PCR within the immunoSEQ assay. An Illumina HiSeq platform was used to sequence the TRB amplicons. Raw sequences were error-filtered and aligned to reference gene sequences by custom algorithms and were subsequently analyzed with the immunoSEQ online tools. Frequencies of productive and nonproductive TRB rearrangements were evaluated among both unique and total sequences. Groups were compared by t tests, Mann-Whitney tests or two-way ANOVA performed in Prism software.

Sequencing input: CD4+ effector T cells sorted from blood. This receptor was identified in a human donor in good health.

The encoded CDR3 is CASSGYRGGDEQYF. The sequence in DNA is TGTGCCAGCAGTGGATACAGGGGCGGGGACGAGCAGTACTTC. Recombination linked TRBV6-1 to TRBJ2-7; the D segment could be TRBD1, given 7 matching bases. Including cysteine and phenylalanine, the CDR3 has 14 amino acids. The read is trimmed to its CDR3 DNA, 42 bases read in frame from base 1. The germline V gene supplies CDR1 MNHNS and CDR2 SASEGT. Trimming takes 4 bases from V and 5 bases from J, and the germline ends sit 15 bases apart.